Listed below are T cell receptor beta chains from one sample, sequenced in a study of T cell responses to AZD1222 COVID-19 vaccine. TCRdb's copy holds only in-frame clones and misses some; the assay was immunoSEQ multiplex PCR. The sample carries 100,000 to 150,000 clones, less than 95% recorded once. The specimen was peripheral blood, collected on day 0 of MenACWY control vaccination. The receptors were sampled from an adult in good health. CDR3s leave out the opening cysteine and the closing phenylalanine or tryptophan. Fields, in order: D gene, CDR3 length, J gene, V gene, CDR3 protein. D genes are given only for firm matches.

NA,10,TRBJ1-4,TRBV11-2,ASSLGGEKLF
TRBD1,13,TRBJ1-6,TRBV9,ASSVGGGVGSPLH
TRBD2,18,TRBJ2-3,TRBV9,ASSTPRTSGTLISTDTQY
TRBD1,13,TRBJ2-7,TRBV9,ASSYRDRGDYEQY
NA,12,TRBJ1-1,TRBV7-9,ASSYGGSDTEAF
NA,12,TRBJ2-3,TRBV27,ASSHRAGSDAQY
NA,14,TRBJ2-4,TRBV11-2,ASSLLRGGTKNIQY
NA,11,TRBJ1-6,TRBV14,ASSRALNSPLH
NA,14,TRBJ2-1,TRBV6-1,ASSEAPVRGVNEQF
TRBD2,17,TRBJ2-3,TRBV4-2,ASSQRSNSGGGNTDTQY
TRBD1,15,TRBJ2-7,TRBV28,ASSFPISGTGTYEQY
TRBD1,13,TRBJ1-1,TRBV5-6,ASSYPGTGNTEAF